Listed below are T cell receptor beta chains from one sample, sequenced in a study of early T cells in non-severe SARS-CoV-2 infection. Via MiXCR, TCRdb re-called the 5' RACE reads, giving one row per CDR3 protein. The sample carries roughly 16,000 distinct CDR3 sequences, approximately 5.4% recorded once. Source: whole blood, taken at baseline. These receptors originate from an adult who was a healthcare worker with PCR-confirmed SARS-CoV-2 infection or an uninfected control (not recorded which). Each CDR3 is given with its conserved first and last residue. Each record gives: D gene, CDR3 length, clone size, V gene, J gene, CDR3 protein, CDR3 DNA. A D gene is named only where the DNA matches it firmly. Size values are once, few and many counts, or a class for expanded clones, and some rows have none.

NA,12,many,TRBV12-3/TRBV12-4,TRBJ2-1,CASSLPWNEQFF,TGTGCCAGCAGTTTACCTTGGAATGAGCAGTTCTTC
NA,17,many,TRBV6-6,TRBJ1-5,CATRGRLLHWGNQPQHF,TGTGCCACCAGGGGCAGGTTGCTCCACTGGGGCAATCAGCCCCAGCATTTT
NA,17,many,TRBV7-2,TRBJ1-5,CASSLAYTAFGEQPQHF,TGTGCCAGCAGCTTAGCCTATACGGCATTTGGGGAACAGCCCCAGCATTTT
NA,15,many,TRBV7-9,TRBJ1-1,CASILGGVMNTEAFF,TGTGCCAGCATCCTAGGGGGGGTTATGAACACTGAAGCTTTCTTT
TRBD1,14,many,TRBV7-9,TRBJ1-2,CASNLQGVNYGYTF,TGTGCCAGCAACCTACAGGGGGTCAACTATGGCTACACCTTC
NA,13,few,TRBV12-5,TRBJ2-3,CASGEEGTDTQYF,TGTGCTAGTGGTGAAGAAGGCACAGATACGCAGTATTTT
NA,14,few,TRBV6-1,TRBJ1-4,CASRRYGEYEKLFF,TGTGCCAGCAGAAGGTACGGCGAATATGAAAAACTGTTTTTT
TRBD2,13,NA,TRBV20-1,TRBJ2-1,CSATGLGEDEQFF,TGCAGTGCTACGGGACTAGGGGAGGATGAGCAGTTCTTC
TRBD2,18,many,TRBV20-1,TRBJ2-7,CSAFGAGEKGLESYEQYF,TGCAGTGCTTTCGGGGCGGGGGAGAAGGGACTCGAGAGCTACGAGCAGTACTTC
TRBD1,15,NA,TRBV3-1,TRBJ2-7,CASSHRQGVSYEQYF,TGTGCCAGCAGCCACAGACAGGGGGTTTCCTACGAGCAGTACTTC
NA,13,many,TRBV7-8,TRBJ2-1,CASSLIRNDEQFF,TGTGCCAGCAGCTTAATCCGGAACGATGAGCAGTTCTTC
TRBD2,20,medium-sized,TRBV9,TRBJ2-1,CASTSPHPNSGGASSNEQFF,TGTGCCAGCACCTCACCACACCCAAATAGCGGGGGGGCCAGTAGCAATGAGCAGTTCTTC
NA,20,many,TRBV21-1,TRBJ2-2,CASSRREGLAGNFWTGELFF,TGTGCCAGCAGCAGACGAGAGGGACTAGCGGGGAATTTTTGGACCGGGGAGCTGTTTTTT
TRBD1,15,many,TRBV14,TRBJ2-5,CASSQSSGGRETQYF,TGTGCCAGCAGCCAATCGTCAGGGGGACGAGAGACCCAGTACTTC
NA,16,many,TRBV6-6,TRBJ1-1,CASSYTLSTRNTEAFF,TGTGCCAGCAGTTATACCCTTTCGACAAGGAACACTGAAGCTTTCTTT
NA,12,many,TRBV25-1,TRBJ1-1,CASSDANTEAFF,TGTGCCAGCAGTGATGCGAACACTGAAGCTTTCTTT
NA,13,many,TRBV29-1,TRBJ2-2,CSVDQTNTGELFF,TGCAGCGTTGACCAGACGAACACCGGGGAGCTGTTTTTT
TRBD2,15,many,TRBV20-1,TRBJ2-3,CSAVGLAGSTDTQYF,TGCAGTGCTGTGGGACTAGCGGGGAGCACAGATACGCAGTATTTT
NA,12,many,TRBV12-3/TRBV12-4,TRBJ2-7,CASSLAEYEQYF,TGTGCCAGCAGTTTAGCTGAATACGAGCAGTACTTC
NA,13,many,TRBV6-1,TRBJ1-1,CASSHPGPKGAFF,TGTGCCAGCAGCCACCCGGGACCCAAGGGGGCTTTCTTT
TRBD2,16,many,TRBV2,TRBJ2-3,CASRPGLARGTDTQYF,TGTGCCAGCAGGCCGGGACTAGCTCGTGGTACAGATACGCAGTATTTT
TRBD1,14,many,TRBV5-5,TRBJ1-2,CASSWTGAPYGYTF,TGTGCCAGCAGCTGGACAGGGGCACCCTATGGCTACACCTTC